The 20 T cell receptor beta chains in this list originate from one sample, sequenced in a study of T cell changes during pregnancy in multiple sclerosis. Some clones are missing from TCRdb's copy, which holds only in-frame ones; the method was immunoSEQ multiplex PCR. The repertoire holds approximately 88,000 clones, with 90% to 95% as singletons. Material: peripheral blood, obtained in the third trimester of pregnancy. These receptors came from a female donor with multiple sclerosis, enrolled in a pregnancy study.

The chain uses TRBV6-5 and TRBJ2-1; perhaps TRBD2 as D (5 bases). CDR3 size: 16 residues. The V gene's germline CDR1 is MNHEY and CDR2 SVGAGI. Deletions cut 0 bases from V and 5 bases from J, with 14 bases between. The CDR3 spells CASSYSSGLGNNEQFF. CDR3 sequence (DNA): TGTGCCAGCAGTTACTCGAGCGGCCTTGGGAACAATGAGCAGTTCTTC.

The rearrangement joins TRBV19 to TRBJ2-1; TRBD2 matches at 13 bases. Germline loops: CDR1 LNHDA, CDR2 SQIVND (reference sequence). V lost 6 bases and J lost 11; bases outside the gene matches: 10. This CDR3 region has 15 residues. In DNA form, the CDR3 reads TGTGCCAGTAGCACTAGGACTAGCGGGAGTGGGAAGCAGTTCTTC. This encodes CASSTRTSGSGKQFF. Complete variable domain (other parts from reference TRBV19 and TRBJ2-1): DGGITQSPKYLFRKEGQNVTLSCEQNLNHDAMYWYRQDPGQGLRLIYYSQIVNDFQKGDIAEGYSVSREKKESFPLTVTSAQKNPTAFYLCASSTRTSGSGKQFFGPGTRLTVL.

DNA for the CDR3: TGTGCCAGCAGCGTAGGCGGCAGGGCGAGCTCCTACGAGCAGTACTTC. Translated, it gives CASSVGGRASSYEQYF. The chain links TRBV9 to TRBJ2-7, with a possible D match to TRBD1 (5 bases). Trimming shortened V by 0 bases and J by 0 bases, and 13 bases separated the two germline ends. The CDR3 covers 16 residues. Germline CDR1 SGDLS, CDR2 YYNGEE.

The chain employs TRBV9 and TRBJ1-1; D gene uncertain. Germline CDR1 reads SGDLS; CDR2 reads YYNGEE. The CDR3 length is 14 residues. The germline V and J ends were trimmed by 0 bases and 1 base, with 7 bases remaining between them. The CDR3 DNA follows: TGTGCCAGCAGCGTAGCTTCAGGGAACACTGAAGCTTTCTTT. It specifies CASSVASGNTEAFF.

This sequence joins TRBV7-2 and TRBJ2-1; 8 bases align to TRBD2. This CDR3 is 16 amino acids long. Germline loops: CDR1 SGHTA, CDR2 FQGNSA. V was clipped by 1 base and J by 3 bases; unmatched bases: 5. The CDR3 region is CASSLGAGVRYNEQFF. The CDR3, as DNA: TGTGCCAGCAGCTTAGGAGCGGGAGTACGCTACAATGAGCAGTTCTTC.

This sequence joins TRBV7-9 and TRBJ2-7; 7 nucleotides align to TRBD1. The trim removed 5 bases at V and 0 bases at J, leaving 4 bases unmatched. Germline assignment: CDR1 SEHNR and CDR2 FQNEAQ (reference sequence). The CDR3 is 14 residues long. CDR3 loop: CASSPTGTSYEQYF. CDR3 DNA: TGTGCCAGCAGCCCGACAGGGACCTCCTACGAGCAGTACTTC.

The J gene is TRBJ2-1, the V gene TRBV27; tentatively, D is TRBD1 (6 bases). The CDR3 spans 14 residues. Germline values: CDR1 MNHEY, CDR2 SMNVEV (reference sequence). V shed 3 bases and J shed 4 bases, with 10 bases lying between them. The CDR3 DNA reads TGTGCCAGCAGTTTCGGGACATTTTACAATGAGCAGTTCTTC. Protein product: CASSFGTFYNEQFF.

The rearrangement joins TRBV5-1 to TRBJ2-3; unclear D gene. CDR3 size: 14 residues. V was cut by 0 bases and J by 3 bases, with 8 bases left in between. Per germline, CDR1 SGHRS and CDR2 YFSETQ. The CDR3 sequence is CASSLAVLTDTQYF. Written as DNA, the CDR3 is TGCGCCAGCAGCTTGGCCGTTCTGACAGATACGCAGTATTTT.

The chain is built from TRBV27 and TRBJ2-7; TRBD1 is a possible D gene (5 bases). The CDR3 runs to 14 residues. Trimming cost V 6 bases and J 0 bases, with 12 bases left between them. Per the germline V gene, CDR1 is MNHEY and CDR2 is SMNVEV (reference sequence). CDR3 protein: CASSYTGSSYEQYF. The CDR3 DNA is TGTGCCAGCAGCTATACAGGTTCCTCCTACGAGCAGTACTTC.

V gene TRBV28 combines with J gene TRBJ2-7, with D perhaps TRBD2 (6 bases). CDR1 and CDR2 (germline): MDHEN, SYDVKM. This CDR3 is 15 amino acids long. V was trimmed by 1 base and J by 7 bases, leaving 17 bases between them. For the CDR3, the DNA is TGTGCCAGCAGTTTATCGGGACTTAGAGGGTGGGAGCAGTACTTC. Protein sequence: CASSLSGLRGWEQYF.

V gene TRBV4-1 combines with J gene TRBJ2-5; TRBD2 matches at 7 bases. The CDR3 has 15 residues. CDR1 is MGHRA, CDR2 YSYEKL, per germline. J was trimmed by 5 bases and V by 0 bases; bases with no gene match: 6. The CDR3 DNA reads as TGCGCCAGCAGCCAAGAAGTCGAACTAGCGGAGACCCAGTACTTC. Its translation: CASSQEVELAETQYF.

The chain recombines TRBV5-1 with TRBJ2-3; possible D gene TRBD1, 6 bases. The CDR3 length is 14 residues. Between the trimmed V and J ends, which lost 2 bases and 3 bases, there was a span of 10 bases. Germline V CDR1 and CDR2: SGHRS, YFSETQ. The CDR3 nucleotides are TGCGCCAGCAGCTTAACAGGGAAAACAGATACGCAGTATTTT. Its translation: CASSLTGKTDTQYF.

V usage is TRBV30 and J usage is TRBJ2-1; TRBD2 matches at 9 bases. The CDR3 is 17 amino acids. The V gene's germline CDR1 is GTSNPN and CDR2 SVGIG (reference sequence). V dropped 0 bases and J dropped 1; count of bases not matched to a gene: 7. This chain's CDR3 is CAWSVLGGRGSYNEQFF. The CDR3 bases are TGTGCCTGGAGTGTATTGGGCGGGAGGGGGTCCTACAATGAGCAGTTCTTC.

This chain connects TRBV15 to TRBJ1-1; D is undetermined. The V end was cut by 0 bases, the J end by 4 bases, with 12 bases between. In germline, CDR1 is LNHNV, CDR2 YYDKDF (reference sequence). The CDR3 runs 15 residues. CDR3 DNA sequence: TGTGCCACCAGCAGAGACAGGTTTGCCGGCACTGAAGCTTTCTTT. It is translated as CATSRDRFAGTEAFF.

The V call is TRBV7-9, the J call TRBJ2-5; the D is unclear. V lost 4 bases to trimming and J lost 7 bases, with 4 bases between them. Germline assignment: CDR1 SEHNR and CDR2 FQNEAQ (reference sequence). The CDR3 consists of 10 residues. Here the CDR3 DNA reads TGTGCCAGCAGCTCAGGGACCCAGTACTTC. It codes for CASSSGTQYF.

The CDR3 DNA sequence: TGTGCCAGCAGTCCTAAGAGGAACACTGAAGCTTTCTTT. This gives the protein CASSPKRNTEAFF. The chain recombines TRBV27 with TRBJ1-1; D unclear. Trimming took 5 bases from V and 1 from J, leaving 8 bases between them. The CDR3 runs 13 residues. CDR1 is MNHEY and CDR2 is SMNVEV in the germline V gene (reference sequence).

This chain uses TRBV28 with TRBJ2-7; D is possibly TRBD1 (6 bases). Germline V gives CDR1 MDHEN, CDR2 SYDVKM. Trimming left V 4 bases short and J 5 bases short, with 12 bases between. This CDR3 is 13 amino acids long. The DNA for the CDR3 is TGTGCCAGCAGTTATGGGACAAAACACGAGCAGTACTTC. Translating gives CASSYGTKHEQYF.

The J gene is TRBJ2-5, the V gene TRBV25-1; D ambiguous. V lost 4 bases and J 4 bases, leaving 4 bases between the germline ends. This CDR3 has 11 residues. CDR1 is MGHDK, CDR2 SYGVNS, per germline. Here the CDR3 reads CASSVGETQYF. In DNA, the CDR3 is TGTGCCAGCAGTGTCGGAGAGACCCAGTACTTC.

The chain carries TRBV7-9 and TRBJ2-2; 9 bases line up with TRBD2. The CDR3 sequence is 15 residues long. J was trimmed by 6 bases and V by 10 bases; bases with no gene match: 12. Germline CDR1 is SEHNR and CDR2 is FQNEAQ (reference sequence). CDR3 DNA sequence: TGTGCCACCCCTTTAGGTAGCGGGAGTTCCGGGGAGCTGTTTTTT. Residues: CATPLGSGSSGELFF.

The chain is built from TRBV29-1 and TRBJ2-2; 7 bases map to TRBD1. This CDR3 is 15 amino acids long. Germline values: CDR1 SQVTM, CDR2 ANQGSEA. Trimming at V came to 8 bases and at J to 3 bases, leaving 12 bases not matched to a gene. The CDR3 DNA follows: TGCAGCACCGAGGGGGACAGAGCGTACACCGGGGAGCTGTTTTTT. Residues: CSTEGDRAYTGELFF.